The 12 T cell receptor beta chains below come from one sample, sequenced in a study of T cell clones after liver transplantation (dated by TCRdb to between 2019 and 2020). The time point label, read with the paper, signifies: pre-transplant. Library method: the immunoSEQ multiplex PCR assay. TCRdb's version of the immuneACCESS table is confined to in-frame rearrangements and falls short of the full clone set. An unresolved V gene accounts for under half of the shortfall where checked; the remainder is of unknown origin. Here the sample has fewer than 70,000 clones; 60% to 80% occur a single time. The ten most abundant clones make up around 16% of the sample. This specimen was CD4+ T cells from blood, taken before liver transplant. These receptors were taken from a human donor who received a liver transplant.

The V and J genes are TRBV29-1 and TRBJ2-3; no firm D call. Trimming removed 0 bases from V and 3 bases from J, with 13 bases in between. Germline-derived CDR1 and CDR2 are SQVTM and ANQGSEA. The CDR3 extends over 15 amino acids. The DNA of the CDR3 is TGCAGCGTTGAAGATGTTGGATGGCGGACAGATACGCAGTATTTT. Protein sequence: CSVEDVGWRTDTQYF.

The chain carries TRBV9 and TRBJ2-7; 9 nucleotides align to TRBD2. Germline V gene sequence: CDR1 SGDLS, CDR2 YYNGEE. This CDR3 spans 15 amino acids. The V segment lost 0 bases and the J segment 4 bases; nucleotides outside the gene matches: 5. The CDR3 protein is CASSVDSGGRYEQYF. The CDR3 DNA reads as TGTGCCAGCAGCGTAGATAGCGGGGGTCGGTACGAGCAGTACTTC.

Only a few counts were recorded for this clone. The V call is TRBV7-2, the J call TRBJ2-1, with D unresolved. V was clipped by 3 bases and J by 0 bases, with 18 bases between them. Germline V gene sequence: CDR1 SGHTA, CDR2 FQGNSA. The CDR3 contains 18 residues. The CDR3 DNA follows: TGTGCCAGCAGCTTCTACGCCGATTATAGGAGCTCCTACAATGAGCAGTTCTTC. Translating gives CASSFYADYRSSYNEQFF.

This chain joins TRBV28 and TRBJ1-1, with D perhaps TRBD1 (5 bases). The CDR3 extends over 12 amino acids. Germline V gives CDR1 MDHEN, CDR2 SYDVKM. Trimming stripped 6 bases from V and 4 bases from J, with 9 bases between. CDR3 DNA sequence: TGTGCCAGCAGCGACAGAGCCACTGAAGCTTTCTTT. It encodes CASSDRATEAFF.

This clone was detected a few times. The chain uses TRBV7-2 and TRBJ2-4, with 10 positions matching TRBD2. Germline loops: CDR1 SGHTA, CDR2 FQGNSA. The CDR3 contains 15 residues. Losses at the gene ends were 4 bases for V and 7 bases for J; bases not matched to a gene: 7. The CDR3 region has the DNA TGTGCCAGCAGCTCTAATGGACTAGCGGAGAACATTCAGTACTTC. As protein: CASSSNGLAENIQYF.

The chain employs TRBV6-5 and TRBJ1-4; D call uncertain. The CDR3 is 14 residues long. The V end lost 6 bases, the J end lost 4 bases, and 12 bases lay between the germline ends. Germline V gene lookup returns CDR1 MNHEY and CDR2 SVGAGI. The CDR3 sequence is CASRAGPGNEKLFF. The DNA of the CDR3 is TGTGCCAGCAGGGCGGGCCCCGGTAATGAAAAACTGTTTTTT.

The sample holds one count of this clone. The junction differs from germline at one of its ends, possibly a read error. The gene calls are TRBV7-8 and TRBJ2-7; TRBD2 aligns across 7 bases. The CDR3 contains 13 residues. Germline lookup yields CDR1 SGHVS and CDR2 FQNEAQ. CDR3 amino acids: CASKASGSYEQYF. The CDR3 DNA reads as TGTGCCAGCAAGGCTAGCGGCTCCTACGAACAGTACTTC. The full variable domain, its missing parts supplied by reference TRBV7-8 and TRBJ2-7, is GAGVSQSPRYKVAKRGQDVALRCDPISGHVSLFWYQQALGQGPEFLTYFQNEAQLDKSGLPSDRFFAERPEGSVSTLKIQRTQQEDSAVYLCASKASGSYEQYFGPGTRLTVT.

J is TRBJ2-4 and V is TRBV7-9; D is possibly TRBD1 (6 bases). The germline V gene encodes CDR1 SEHNR and CDR2 FQNEAQ (reference sequence). V lost 5 bases to trimming and J lost 13 bases, with 12 bases between them. The length of the CDR3 is 11 residues. This CDR3 is CASSRTEVQYF. CDR3 bases: TGTGCCAGCAGCCGGACAGAAGTCCAGTACTTC.

This clone has more than one count but fewer than ten. The chain couples TRBV6-5 to TRBJ1-2; 7 bases fit TRBD1. The germline V gene encodes CDR1 MNHEY and CDR2 SVGAGI. Losses at the gene ends were 5 bases for V and 2 bases for J; bases not matched to a gene: 5. CDR3 length equals 14 residues. The CDR3 protein is CASSKETGNYGYTF. CDR3 coding DNA: TGTGCCAGCAGTAAGGAGACAGGGAACTATGGCTACACCTTC.

The chain links TRBV5-1 to TRBJ2-3; 8 nucleotides align to TRBD2. V shed 0 bases, J shed 6 bases, and the junction held 6 bases outside the gene matches. The germline gives CDR1 SGHRS, CDR2 YFSETQ. This CDR3 has 15 amino acids. CDR3 DNA sequence: TGCGCCAGCAGCTTGGCGGGGGGGCCAACGGATACGCAGTATTTT. This gives the protein CASSLAGGPTDTQYF.

The chain employs TRBV11-3 and TRBJ2-3; unclear D gene. Germline lookup yields CDR1 SGHNT and CDR2 YENEEA. The CDR3 length is 13 residues. Trimming left V 0 bases short and J 6 bases short, with 7 bases between. The CDR3: CASSLEVGDTQYF. For the CDR3, the DNA is TGTGCCAGCAGCTTAGAAGTCGGGGATACGCAGTATTTT.

This chain links TRBV4-1 with TRBJ1-1, with 8 bases fitting TRBD1. J was trimmed by 2 bases and V by 4 bases; bases with no gene match: 9. This CDR3 is 16 amino acids long. Germline assignment: CDR1 MGHRA and CDR2 YSYEKL. This chain's CDR3 is CASSPQGATFNTEAFF. DNA for the CDR3: TGCGCCAGCAGCCCTCAGGGGGCCACTTTCAACACTGAAGCTTTCTTT.